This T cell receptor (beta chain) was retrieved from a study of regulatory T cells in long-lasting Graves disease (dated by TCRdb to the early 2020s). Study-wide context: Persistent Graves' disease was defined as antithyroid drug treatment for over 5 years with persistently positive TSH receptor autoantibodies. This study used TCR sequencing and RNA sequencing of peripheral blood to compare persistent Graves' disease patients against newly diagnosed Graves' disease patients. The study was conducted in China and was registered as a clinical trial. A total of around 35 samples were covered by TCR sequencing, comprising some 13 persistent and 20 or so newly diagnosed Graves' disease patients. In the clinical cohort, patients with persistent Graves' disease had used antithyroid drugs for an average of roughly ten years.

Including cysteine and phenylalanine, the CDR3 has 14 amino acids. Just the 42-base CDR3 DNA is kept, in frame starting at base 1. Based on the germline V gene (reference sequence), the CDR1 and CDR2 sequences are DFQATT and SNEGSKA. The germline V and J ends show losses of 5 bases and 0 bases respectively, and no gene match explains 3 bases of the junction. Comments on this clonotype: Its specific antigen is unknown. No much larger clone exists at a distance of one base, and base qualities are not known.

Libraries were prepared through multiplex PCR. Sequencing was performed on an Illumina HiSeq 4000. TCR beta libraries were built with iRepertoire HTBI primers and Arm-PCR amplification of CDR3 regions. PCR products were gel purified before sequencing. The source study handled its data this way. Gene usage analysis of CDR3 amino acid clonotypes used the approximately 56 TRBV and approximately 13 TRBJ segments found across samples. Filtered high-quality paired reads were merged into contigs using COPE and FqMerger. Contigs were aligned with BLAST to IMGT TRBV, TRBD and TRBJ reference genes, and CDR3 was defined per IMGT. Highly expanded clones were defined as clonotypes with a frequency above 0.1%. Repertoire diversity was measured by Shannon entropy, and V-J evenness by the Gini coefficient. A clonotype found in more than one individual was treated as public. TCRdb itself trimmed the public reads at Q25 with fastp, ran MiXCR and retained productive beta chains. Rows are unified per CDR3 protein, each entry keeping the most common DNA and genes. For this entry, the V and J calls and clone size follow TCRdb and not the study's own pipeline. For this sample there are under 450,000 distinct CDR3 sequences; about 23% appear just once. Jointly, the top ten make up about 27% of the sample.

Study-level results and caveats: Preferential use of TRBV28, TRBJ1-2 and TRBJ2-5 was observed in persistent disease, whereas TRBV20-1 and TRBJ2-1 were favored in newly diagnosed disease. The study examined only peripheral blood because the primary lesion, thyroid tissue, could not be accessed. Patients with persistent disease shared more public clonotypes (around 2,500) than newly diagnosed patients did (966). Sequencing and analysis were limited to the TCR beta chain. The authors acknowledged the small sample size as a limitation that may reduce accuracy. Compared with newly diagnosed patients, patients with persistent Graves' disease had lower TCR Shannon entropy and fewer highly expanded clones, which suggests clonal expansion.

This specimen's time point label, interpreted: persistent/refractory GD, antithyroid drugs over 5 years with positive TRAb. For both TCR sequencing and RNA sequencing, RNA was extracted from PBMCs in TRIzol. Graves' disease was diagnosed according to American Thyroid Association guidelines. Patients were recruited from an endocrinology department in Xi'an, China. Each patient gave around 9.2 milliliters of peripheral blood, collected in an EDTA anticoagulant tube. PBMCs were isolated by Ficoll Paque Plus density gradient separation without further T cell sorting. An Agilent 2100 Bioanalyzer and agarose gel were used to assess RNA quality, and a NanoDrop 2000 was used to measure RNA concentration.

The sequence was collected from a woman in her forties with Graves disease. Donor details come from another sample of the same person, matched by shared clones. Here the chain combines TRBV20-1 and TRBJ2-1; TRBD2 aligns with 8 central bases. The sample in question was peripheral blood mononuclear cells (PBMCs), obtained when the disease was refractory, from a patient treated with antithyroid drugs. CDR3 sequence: CSAVAGSSYNEQFF. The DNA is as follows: TGCAGTGCTGTAGCGGGAAGCTCCTACAATGAGCAGTTCTTC.